The 23 T cell receptor beta chains below were found in one sample sequenced in a study of T cells after yellow fever vaccination. TCRdb called the 5' RACE reads again in MiXCR, with one record for every CDR3 protein. The top ten clones hold 12% of a sample with about 32,000 distinct CDR3 sequences, 8% to 11% of them seen once. Source: PBMCs, either bulk or a sorted T-cell subset (CD4+, CD8+, memory, or dextramer-sorted; not recorded which), taken around 15 days after the first yellow fever vaccination. The source of these receptors is a man aged 18 to 35 who received the YFV17D yellow fever vaccine.

This clonotype was detected ten times or more. V and J are TRBV29-1 and TRBJ2-1; 9 nucleotides agree with TRBD1. The trim removed 6 bases at V and 11 bases at J, leaving 8 bases unmatched. The CDR3 sequence is 12 residues long. Germline V lookup: CDR1 SQVTM, CDR2 ANQGSEA. CDR3 amino acids: CSVHTGGPQQFF. DNA for the CDR3: TGCAGCGTACACACAGGGGGCCCCCAGCAGTTCTTC.

This clonotype was seen repeatedly, ten times or more. The rearrangement joins TRBV7-2 to TRBJ1-6; TRBD1 matches 7 bases. The germline CDR1 and CDR2 sequences are SGHTA and FQGNSA. J gave up 8 bases and V 3 bases, and 7 bases lay outside the gene matches. The CDR3 contains 15 residues. The CDR3: CASSFPGQHYSPLHF. CDR3 nucleotide sequence: TGTGCCAGCAGCTTTCCGGGACAGCACTATTCACCCCTCCACTTT.

Ten or more counts support this clonotype. J is TRBJ1-1 and V is TRBV7-2; D remains unclear. Trimming removed 4 bases from V and 8 bases from J, with 14 bases in between. CDR1 SGHTA and CDR2 FQGNSA come from the germline V gene. CDR3 length: 13 amino acids. The CDR3 sequence is CASSSPVGREAFF. For the CDR3, the DNA is TGTGCCAGCAGCTCCCCGGTTGGCAGGGAAGCTTTCTTT.

The sample holds many counts of this clonotype. The chain is built from TRBV5-1 and TRBJ2-7; TRBD1 or TRBD2 may be the D gene (5 bases each). Germline-derived CDR1 and CDR2 are SGHRS and YFSETQ. V was pared by 2 bases and J by 6 bases, with 9 bases between. This CDR3 spans 12 amino acids. The CDR3 bases are TGCGCCAGCAGCTTATACGGGACCGAGCAGTACTTC. Residues: CASSLYGTEQYF.

This clonotype showed up many times. The rearrangement joins TRBV28 to TRBJ2-7, with D perhaps matching TRBD1 (6 bases). V lost 8 bases and J lost 2, with 13 bases in between. Germline CDR1 reads MDHEN; CDR2 reads SYDVKM. The CDR3 totals 13 residues. CDR3 protein: CASGSQGPYEQYV. CDR3 coding DNA: TGTGCCAGCGGGTCACAGGGCCCCTACGAGCAGTACGTC.

This clonotype was seen many times. V and J are TRBV6-5 and TRBJ1-3; D gene unclear. Trimming shortened V by 0 bases and J by 0 bases, and 9 bases separated the two germline ends. The CDR3 runs 16 residues. Germline CDR1 is MNHEY and CDR2 is SVGAGI. This chain's CDR3 is CASSYSGAGSGNTIYF. CDR3 nucleotide sequence: TGTGCCAGCAGTTACTCGGGAGCGGGCTCTGGAAACACCATATATTTT.

This clonotype showed up many times. This chain uses TRBV20-1 with TRBJ2-1, with D maybe TRBD1 (6 bases). CDR3 length: 14 amino acids. Trimming shortened V by 5 bases and J by 0 bases, and 11 bases separated the two germline ends. CDR1 DFQATT and CDR2 SNEGSKA come from the germline V gene (reference sequence). CDR3 coding DNA: TGCAGTGCTGCCGGGACAAGCTCCTACAATGAGCAGTTCTTC. The encoded protein is CSAAGTSSYNEQFF.

This clonotype was observed many times. The chain combines TRBV9 with TRBJ2-5; D remains ambiguous. CDR1 is SGDLS, CDR2 YYNGEE, per germline. V lost 0 bases to trimming and J lost 5 bases, with 8 bases between them. CDR3 size: 13 residues. For the CDR3, the DNA is TGTGCCAGCAGCGTAGGGGCCGTGGAGACCCAGTACTTC. Its translation is CASSVGAVETQYF.

This clonotype was seen ten or more times. The chain employs TRBV7-9 and TRBJ2-5; D unclear. CDR1 is SEHNR and CDR2 is FQNEAQ in the germline V gene (reference sequence). The CDR3 runs 13 residues. Between the trimmed V and J ends, which lost 5 bases and 0 bases, there was a span of 7 bases. CDR3 sequence reads: CASSPANQETQYF. In nucleotides, the CDR3 is TGTGCCAGCAGCCCCGCGAACCAAGAGACCCAGTACTTC.

This clonotype was picked up many times. V is TRBV7-3 and J is TRBJ2-7; unclear D gene. Trimming took 8 bases from V and 6 from J, leaving 17 bases between them. The germline V gene encodes CDR1 SGHTA and CDR2 FQGTGA. The CDR3 totals 13 residues. This chain's CDR3 is CASSGRPEIEQYV. DNA for the CDR3: TGTGCCAGCTCCGGCCGCCCGGAAATCGAGCAGTACGTC.

In this sample, this clonotype turned up many times. The chain links TRBV5-6 to TRBJ2-7; D tentatively reads TRBD1 or TRBD2 (5 bases each). The CDR3 spans 13 residues. Germline V gene data show CDR1 as SGHDT and CDR2 as YYEEEE. Trimming pared 1 base from V and 2 bases from J, leaving 7 bases between. DNA for the CDR3: TGTGCCAGCAGCTTGCAGGGAGCCTACGAGCAGTACTTC. Translating gives CASSLQGAYEQYF.

This clonotype was seen many times. The chain couples TRBV20-1 to TRBJ2-1; 7 bases are shared with TRBD2. The CDR3 sequence is 13 residues long. From germline, CDR1 is DFQATT and CDR2 SNEGSKA (reference sequence). The CDR3 nucleotides are TGCAGAGCCGGGGGGAGCTCCTACAATGAGCAGTTCTTC. Translating gives CRAGGSSYNEQFF.

This clonotype was recorded a few times. The genes are TRBV5-4 and TRBJ2-5; no reliable D call. The V end lost 4 bases, the J end lost 3 bases, and 7 bases lay between the germline ends. Germline CDR1 and CDR2: SGHNT and YYREEE (reference sequence). The CDR3 runs to 12 residues. The CDR3, as DNA: TGTGCCAGCAGCGCTGAGGAAGAGACCCAGTACTTC. Amino acids: CASSAEEETQYF. Drawing the rest from reference TRBV5-4 and TRBJ2-5, the complete variable domain is ETGVTQSPTHLIKTRGQQVTLRCSSQSGHNTVSWYQQALGQGPQFIFQYYREEENGRGNFPPRFSGLQFPNYSSELNVNALELDDSALYLCASSAEEETQYFGPGTRLLVL.

This clonotype was counted a few times. The V call is TRBV4-3, the J call TRBJ1-6, with D possibly being TRBD1 (5 bases). This CDR3 comprises 15 residues. Germline V gives CDR1 LGHNA, CDR2 YSLEER. V shed 1 base and J shed 9 bases, with 13 bases lying between them. CDR3 nucleotide sequence: TGCGCCAGCAGCCAAGGCCCAGGGCGCGGTTCACCCCTCCACTTT. It encodes CASSQGPGRGSPLHF.

This clonotype was recorded many times. CDR3 region: CASSQEPGPDYGYTF. The CDR3 DNA follows: TGCGCCAGCAGCCAGGAACCGGGACCCGACTATGGCTACACCTTC. The chain has TRBV4-3 and TRBJ1-2, with a tentative D call TRBD1 (5 bases). The ends were cut back, 3 bases at V and 3 bases at J, with 14 bases in the middle. From germline, CDR1 is LGHNA and CDR2 YSLEER. The CDR3 runs 15 residues.

This clonotype was detected many times. This chain connects TRBV2 to TRBJ2-3; D gene uncertain. CDR1 and CDR2 (germline): SNHLY, FYNNEI. The germline V and J ends were trimmed by 4 bases and 5 bases, with 13 bases remaining between them. The length of the CDR3 is 14 residues. Written as DNA, the CDR3 is TGTGCCAGCAGTGTATTTAGCACTGAAGATACGCAGTATTTT. This translates into CASSVFSTEDTQYF. Combining the CDR3 with reference TRBV2 and TRBJ2-3 gives the whole variable domain EPEVTQTPSHQVTQMGQEVILRCVPISNHLYFYWYRQILGQKVEFLVSFYNNEISEKSEIFDDQFSVERPDGSNFTLKIRSTKLEDSAMYFCASSVFSTEDTQYFGPGTRLTVL.

Ten or more counts support this clonotype. The chain couples TRBV5-8 to TRBJ1-1; D is unclear. Deletions cut 2 bases from V and 0 bases from J, with 14 bases between. The CDR3 is 16 residues long. The germline CDR1 and CDR2 sequences are SGHTS and YDEGEE. The CDR3 sequence is CASSLGGFEVNTEAFF. CDR3 nucleotides: TGTGCCAGCAGCTTAGGAGGTTTCGAGGTGAACACTGAAGCTTTCTTT.

This clonotype was counted at least ten times. The genes are TRBV4-3 and TRBJ2-1; TRBD1 matches at 7 bases. Trimming at V came to 5 bases and at J to 7 bases, leaving 8 bases not matched to a gene. Germline V gene lookup returns CDR1 LGHNA and CDR2 YSLEER. The length of the CDR3 is 14 residues. CDR3 sequence reads: CASSVQGRGNEQFF. The CDR3, as DNA: TGCGCCAGCAGCGTACAGGGGCGCGGGAATGAGCAGTTCTTC.

This clonotype was detected many times. The rearrangement uses TRBV4-2 and TRBJ1-1; D gene ambiguous. The germline V gene encodes CDR1 LGHNA and CDR2 YNFKEQ. V dropped 2 bases and J dropped 3 bases, with 7 bases sitting between them. The CDR3 runs 13 residues. In DNA form, the CDR3 reads TGTGCCAGCAGCCAAATCGGACACACTGAAGCTTTCTTT. Translation gives CASSQIGHTEAFF.

This clonotype occurred many times. This sequence joins TRBV3-1 and TRBJ1-1; 8 bases fit TRBD1. Germline assignment: CDR1 LGHDT and CDR2 YNNKEL (reference sequence). CDR3 length: 15 amino acids. The ends lost 2 bases at V and 5 bases at J; junction bases unmatched: 7. CDR3 sequence (DNA): TGTGCCAGCAGCCAAAGGACAGGGACGGGGACTGAAGCTTTCTTT. Protein sequence: CASSQRTGTGTEAFF. Supplemented by reference TRBV3-1 and TRBJ1-1, the full variable domain reads DTAVSQTPKYLVTQMGNDKSIKCEQNLGHDTMYWYKQDSKKFLKIMFSYNNKELIINETVPNRFSPKSPDKAHLNLHINSLELGDSAVYFCASSQRTGTGTEAFFGQGTRLTVV.

This clonotype counts as medium-sized. Here the CDR3 reads CASRGQGGGELFF. The DNA for the CDR3 is TGTGCCAGCAGGGGACAGGGAGGCGGGGAGCTGTTTTTT. V gene TRBV2 combines with J gene TRBJ2-2; 9 nucleotides match TRBD1. V shed 6 bases, J shed 7 bases, and the junction held 3 bases outside the gene matches. CDR3 length: 13 amino acids. The germline V gene encodes CDR1 SNHLY and CDR2 FYNNEI.

This clonotype was counted many times. As DNA, the CDR3 is TGTGCCAGCAGCTTGTACAGGGATGGCTACACCTTC. The encoded protein is CASSLYRDGYTF. This sequence joins TRBV7-8 and TRBJ1-2; possibly TRBD1 for D (6 bases). V gave up 3 bases and J gave up 6 bases, with 8 bases separating them. The CDR3 has 12 amino acids. CDR1 and CDR2 from the germline V gene are SGHVS and FQNEAQ.

This clonotype was observed at least ten times. The rearrangement links TRBV11-2 to TRBJ2-6, with D perhaps matching TRBD1 or TRBD2 (5 bases each). From germline, CDR1 is SGHAT and CDR2 FQNNGV. This CDR3 is built from 19 residues. V gave up 1 base and J gave up 1 base, with 17 bases separating them. DNA of the CDR3: TGTGCCAGCAGCTTAGGGTTTATGAGGGGCAAGTCTGGGGCCAACGTCCTGACTTTC. Translating it yields CASSLGFMRGKSGANVLTF. The full variable domain, in which reference TRBV11-2 and TRBJ2-6 provide the parts outside the CDR3, is EAGVAQSPRYKIIEKRQSVAFWCNPISGHATLYWYQQILGQGPKLLIQFQNNGVVDDSQLPKDRFSAERLKGVDSTLKIQPAKLEDSAVYLCASSLGFMRGKSGANVLTFGAGSRLTVL.